This paragraph covers one T cell receptor beta chain sequence. Its antigen remains unidentified. Primers for the PCR totalled 60 Vbeta and 13 Jbeta. As processed by the authors: An analysis that came later counted some 80 million unique TCR beta chains, some 11 million shared. Assay used: immunoSEQ multiplex PCR; TCRdb lists only in-frame clones, some missing. V and J calls and clone size follow that table, whereas D and trimming were derived from the DNA. This sample has about 140,000 clones, with about 72% found just once. Germline V gene data show CDR1 as LNHDA and CDR2 as SQIVND (reference sequence). The CDR3 extends over 16 amino acids. J lost 7 bases, V lost 5 bases, and 9 bases had no gene match. The record originates from a study of cytomegalovirus exposure and HLA in healthy donors. The study, taken as a whole, reports: A later analysis linked a missense variant in DCLRE1C to the trimming of TCR beta V and J genes.

The chain couples TRBV19 to TRBJ2-1, with 12 bases aligning to TRBD2. Sequencing used PBMCs. This clonotype originated in a middle-aged man in good health and CMV-seronegative. Here the CDR3 DNA reads TGTGCCAGTAGTCCCCGGACTAGCGGGGCCCAGAATGAGCAGTTCTTC. Its translation: CASSPRTSGAQNEQFF.